This T cell receptor beta chain was found in a study of early T cells in non-severe SARS-CoV-2 infection. Study-wide findings and caveats: Anti-spike CD8 responses were favored in VDJdb matching, and private and CD4 specificities were missed.

Germline CDR1 is SGHTA and CDR2 is FQGNSA. V trimming: 5 bases; J trimming: 7 bases; junction bases outside the gene matches: 8. The CDR3 is 15 residues long. This clonotype was counted only a few times. Antigen unknown. Researchers attached unique molecular identifiers to individual cDNA molecules. TCRdb reprocessed the 5' RACE reads via MiXCR and lists one record per CDR3 protein. The sample lists about 30,000 distinct CDR3 sequences, roughly 5% occurring once. This receptor was obtained from an adult who was a healthcare worker with PCR-confirmed SARS-CoV-2 infection or an uninfected control (not recorded which). The sequenced sample consisted of whole blood. V and J are TRBV7-2 and TRBJ2-7, with TRBD2 identical over 13 bases. CDR3 bases: TGTGCCAGCAGCCCACTAGCGGGAGGGCCGGGGGAGCAGTACTTC. Translation: CASSPLAGGPGEQYF.